The present T cell receptor (beta chain) was sequenced within a study of shared clonotypes between healthy human individuals. Looking at the study overall: Per donor, CD8 memory used one plate, CD8 naive used two, CD4 memory used three and CD4 naive used three.

Profiled with immunoSEQ multiplex PCR; TCRdb holds only in-frame clones, not every one. The repertoire holds under 150,000 clones, with around 71% as singletons. Trimming stripped 5 bases from V and 6 bases from J, with 14 bases between. Germline CDR1 MNHEY, CDR2 SMNVEV (reference sequence). The length of the CDR3 is 15 residues. This TCR came from a woman aged 25 to 39 in good health. V and J are TRBV27 and TRBJ1-6; D unclear. Sequencing was performed on memory CD8+ T cells sorted from blood. Subset denoted: CD45RO+ cells pooled with CCR7-negative TemRA cells. Here the CDR3 DNA reads TGTGCCAGCAGTCCCTCTCGGGGAGGTAATTCACCCCTCCACTTT. Translating gives CASSPSRGGNSPLHF.